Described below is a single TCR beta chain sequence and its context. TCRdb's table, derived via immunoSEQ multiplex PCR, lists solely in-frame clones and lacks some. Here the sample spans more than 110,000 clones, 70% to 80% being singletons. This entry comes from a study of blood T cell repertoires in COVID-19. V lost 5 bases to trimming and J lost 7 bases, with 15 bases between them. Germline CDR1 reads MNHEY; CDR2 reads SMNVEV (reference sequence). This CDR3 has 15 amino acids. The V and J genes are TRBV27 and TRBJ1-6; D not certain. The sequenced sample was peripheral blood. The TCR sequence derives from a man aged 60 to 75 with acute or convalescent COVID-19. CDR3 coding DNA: TGTGCCAGCAGTCCCAGCTCTTCTAGGAATTCACCCCTCCACTTT. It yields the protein CASSPSSSRNSPLHF.